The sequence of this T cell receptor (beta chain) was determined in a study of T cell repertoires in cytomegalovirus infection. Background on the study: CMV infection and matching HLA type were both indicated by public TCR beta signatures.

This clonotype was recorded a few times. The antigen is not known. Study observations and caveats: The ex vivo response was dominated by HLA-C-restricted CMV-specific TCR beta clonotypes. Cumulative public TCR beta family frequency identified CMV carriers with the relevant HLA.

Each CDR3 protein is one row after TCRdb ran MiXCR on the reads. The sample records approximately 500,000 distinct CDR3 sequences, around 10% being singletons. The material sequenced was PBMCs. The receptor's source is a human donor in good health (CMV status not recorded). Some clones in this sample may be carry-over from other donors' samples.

The CDR3 reads CASSQELRTEAFF. DNA for the CDR3: TGTGCCAGCAGCCAGGAGTTGAGAACTGAAGCTTTCTTT. The chain recombines TRBV3-1 with TRBJ1-1; D uncertain. Looked up from germline, CDR1 is LGHDT and CDR2 is YNNKEL (reference sequence). Trimming took off 3 bases at V and 5 bases at J, with 10 bases between the two ends. The CDR3 covers 13 residues.